These T cell receptor beta chains were read from a single sample in a study of shared clonotypes between healthy human individuals. TCRdb's table, derived via immunoSEQ multiplex PCR, lists solely in-frame clones and lacks some. Altogether under 130,000 clones are present, about 66% being singletons, with the ten largest covering roughly 22%. Sequencing was carried out using memory CD8+ T cells sorted from blood. The source is a woman between 25 and 40 years old in good health. Both conserved end residues are part of each CDR3. The D gene is left open where the match is weak. Clone size is given for some rows only: seen once, a few or many times, or a class if the clone is expanded.

CDR3 protein: CAWGDTGNGYTF
CDR3 DNA: TGTGCCTGGGGGGACACAGGGAATGGCTACACCTTC
clone size: -
D gene: -
V gene: TRBV30
J gene: TRBJ1-2

CDR3 protein: CASRSGSGSGANVLTF
CDR3 DNA: TGTGCCAGCAGGAGTGGGAGTGGGTCTGGGGCCAACGTCCTGACTTTC
clone size: -
D gene: -
V gene: TRBV2
J gene: TRBJ2-6

CDR3 protein: CASSVSNRGLRETQYF
CDR3 DNA: TGTGCCAGCAGCGTTTCGAACAGGGGGCTACGGGAGACCCAGTACTTC
clone size: -
D gene: TRBD1
V gene: TRBV9
J gene: TRBJ2-5

CDR3 protein: CASSGGLAVSDEQYF
CDR3 DNA: TGTGCCAGCAGTGGAGGACTAGCGGTTTCCGACGAGCAGTACTTC
clone size: -
D gene: TRBD2
V gene: TRBV25-1
J gene: TRBJ2-7

CDR3 protein: CASSKLRTGPSYEQYF
CDR3 DNA: TGTGCCAGCAGCAAGTTACGGACAGGGCCGTCCTACGAGCAGTACTTC
clone size: -
D gene: -
V gene: TRBV21-1
J gene: TRBJ2-7

CDR3 protein: CASSTPGTPEETQYF
CDR3 DNA: TGTGCCAGCAGCACCCCCGGGACTCCAGAAGAGACCCAGTACTTC
clone size: -
D gene: -
V gene: TRBV21-1
J gene: TRBJ2-5

CDR3 protein: CASSFSGLEQYF
CDR3 DNA: TGTGCCAGCAGCTTTAGCGGTCTCGAGCAGTACTTC
clone size: -
D gene: -
V gene: TRBV5-6
J gene: TRBJ2-7

CDR3 protein: CASSPGTGLGYTF
CDR3 DNA: TGTGCCAGCAGTCCTGGGACAGGCCTTGGCTACACCTTC
clone size: few
D gene: TRBD1
V gene: TRBV27
J gene: TRBJ1-2

CDR3 protein: CASRQGGDTEAFF
CDR3 DNA: TGTGCCAGCCGACAGGGGGGAGACACTGAAGCTTTCTTT
clone size: once
D gene: TRBD1
V gene: TRBV19
J gene: TRBJ1-1

CDR3 protein: CASSPATWDSRGRELFF
CDR3 DNA: TGTGCCAGCAGCCCCGCAACCTGGGACTCCCGAGGACGGGAGCTGTTTTTT
clone size: -
D gene: -
V gene: TRBV7-6
J gene: TRBJ2-2

CDR3 protein: CASSLGTKFHYEQYF
CDR3 DNA: TGTGCCAGCTCACTTGGGACGAAATTTCACTACGAGCAGTACTTC
clone size: -
D gene: -
V gene: TRBV18
J gene: TRBJ2-7

CDR3 protein: CASSQEGRNSYNEQFF
CDR3 DNA: TGCGCCAGCAGCCAAGAAGGTCGGAACTCCTACAATGAGCAGTTCTTC
clone size: -
D gene: -
V gene: TRBV4-1
J gene: TRBJ2-1

CDR3 protein: CASRPPERELYEQYF
CDR3 DNA: TGTGCCAGCAGACCACCGGAGCGGGAGCTCTACGAGCAGTACTTC
clone size: -
D gene: TRBD2
V gene: TRBV28
J gene: TRBJ2-7

CDR3 protein: CASSELASGSRYTQYF
CDR3 DNA: TGTGCCAGCAGTGAATTGGCTAGCGGGAGCCGATATACGCAGTATTTT
clone size: -
D gene: TRBD2
V gene: TRBV2
J gene: TRBJ2-3

CDR3 protein: CASSDPPDNEQFF
CDR3 DNA: TGTGCCAGCAGTGATCCGCCAGACAATGAGCAGTTCTTC
clone size: -
D gene: -
V gene: TRBV6-1
J gene: TRBJ2-1

CDR3 protein: CSVEGDAEAFF
CDR3 DNA: TGCAGCGTTGAGGGAGACGCTGAAGCTTTCTTT
clone size: -
D gene: -
V gene: TRBV29-1
J gene: TRBJ1-1

CDR3 protein: CASCHPSGTDYEQYF
CDR3 DNA: TGTGCCAGCTGCCACCCATCCGGGACAGACTACGAGCAGTACTTC
clone size: few
D gene: -
V gene: TRBV21-1
J gene: TRBJ2-7

CDR3 protein: CASIDIAGGVYNEQFF
CDR3 DNA: TGTGCCAGCATCGACATAGCGGGAGGCGTCTACAATGAGCAGTTCTTC
clone size: few
D gene: TRBD2
V gene: TRBV6-6
J gene: TRBJ2-1

CDR3 protein: CASSLVPGVTSGSYEQYF
CDR3 DNA: TGCGCCAGCAGCTTGGTCCCGGGCGTTACTAGCGGGAGCTACGAGCAGTACTTC
clone size: -
D gene: TRBD2
V gene: TRBV5-1
J gene: TRBJ2-7

CDR3 protein: CASSDRTGGLYEQYF
CDR3 DNA: TGCGCCAGCAGCGACCGGACAGGGGGTCTCTACGAGCAGTACTTC
clone size: -
D gene: TRBD1
V gene: TRBV5-1
J gene: TRBJ2-7

CDR3 protein: CASSLPLAGISYEQYF
CDR3 DNA: TGTGCCAGCAGCTTACCACTAGCGGGTATCTCCTACGAGCAGTACTTC
clone size: -
D gene: TRBD2
V gene: TRBV7-9
J gene: TRBJ2-7

CDR3 protein: CASSPPIRLAANTGELFF
CDR3 DNA: TGTGCCAGCAGCCCCCCTATCCGGCTAGCGGCGAACACCGGGGAGCTGTTTTTT
clone size: -
D gene: TRBD2
V gene: TRBV7-9
J gene: TRBJ2-2

CDR3 protein: CASSSDRYLLGANVLTF
CDR3 DNA: TGTGCCAGCAGTTCGGACAGATATTTGCTTGGGGCCAACGTCCTGACTTTC
clone size: -
D gene: -
V gene: TRBV28
J gene: TRBJ2-6

CDR3 protein: CASSLGRGSLLYEQYF
CDR3 DNA: TGTGCCAGCAGTTTGGGTAGGGGGAGCTTGCTCTACGAGCAGTACTTC
clone size: -
D gene: -
V gene: TRBV28
J gene: TRBJ2-7

CDR3 protein: CASSHRQAQIRTDTQYF
CDR3 DNA: TGTGCCAGCAGCCACAGACAGGCCCAGATACGCACAGATACGCAGTATTTT
clone size: -
D gene: -
V gene: TRBV7-9
J gene: TRBJ2-3

CDR3 protein: CASSAGTTASSTDTQYF
CDR3 DNA: TGTGCCAGCAGCGCCGGGACCACGGCCTCTAGCACAGATACGCAGTATTTT
clone size: few
D gene: -
V gene: TRBV9
J gene: TRBJ2-3

CDR3 protein: CASSTGGWVTGELFF
CDR3 DNA: TGTGCCAGCAGTACAGGGGGCTGGGTCACCGGGGAGCTGTTTTTT
clone size: -
D gene: TRBD1
V gene: TRBV6-5
J gene: TRBJ2-2

CDR3 protein: CASSLVDTEAFF
CDR3 DNA: TGTGCCAGCAGCTTGGTGGATACTGAAGCTTTCTTT
clone size: few
D gene: -
V gene: TRBV5-4
J gene: TRBJ1-1

CDR3 protein: CASSQVLAGGVADTQYF
CDR3 DNA: TGTGCCAGCAGCCAAGTCCTAGCGGGAGGTGTCGCAGATACGCAGTATTTT
clone size: few
D gene: TRBD2
V gene: TRBV4-2
J gene: TRBJ2-3

CDR3 protein: CASSLGLSQPQHF
CDR3 DNA: TGTGCCAGCAGCTTAGGGTTGAGTCAGCCCCAGCATTTT
clone size: few
D gene: -
V gene: TRBV7-2
J gene: TRBJ1-5

CDR3 protein: CASSDSEGGSYEQYF
CDR3 DNA: TGTGCCAGCAGTGACTCAGAGGGGGGGTCCTACGAGCAGTACTTC
clone size: once
D gene: -
V gene: TRBV6-4
J gene: TRBJ2-7

CDR3 protein: CATSRDQGADGYTF
CDR3 DNA: TGTGCCACCAGCAGAGATCAGGGGGCGGATGGCTACACCTTC
clone size: -
D gene: TRBD1
V gene: TRBV15
J gene: TRBJ1-2

CDR3 protein: CASSAPGKNTGELFF
CDR3 DNA: TGTGCCAGCAGTGCCCCGGGGAAAAACACCGGGGAGCTGTTTTTT
clone size: medium-sized
D gene: -
V gene: TRBV2
J gene: TRBJ2-2

CDR3 protein: CASSATPDLYNEQFF
CDR3 DNA: TGTGCCAGTAGTGCCACCCCGGACTTGTACAATGAGCAGTTCTTC
clone size: many
D gene: -
V gene: TRBV19
J gene: TRBJ2-1

CDR3 protein: CASSESKLDYSTDTQYF
CDR3 DNA: TGTGCCAGCAGTGAATCCAAATTGGACTACTCCACAGATACGCAGTATTTT
clone size: -
D gene: -
V gene: TRBV25-1
J gene: TRBJ2-3

CDR3 protein: CAIGSGKGFRPQHF
CDR3 DNA: TGTGCCATCGGGTCAGGGAAGGGTTTTAGGCCCCAGCATTTT
clone size: -
D gene: -
V gene: TRBV10-3
J gene: TRBJ1-5

CDR3 protein: CASMGPRGYTF
CDR3 DNA: TGTGCCAGCATGGGCCCGAGGGGCTACACCTTC
clone size: -
D gene: -
V gene: TRBV5-4
J gene: TRBJ1-2